This T cell receptor (beta chain) was captured in a study of blood T cell repertoires in COVID-19. In the study overall: Sources were T cells, B-cell-depleted T cells, or PBMCs; the material itself was cDNA or gDNA.

CDR1 and CDR2 (germline): MGHRA, YSYEKL. The CDR3 is made up of 13 amino acids. V gave up 4 bases and J gave up 10 bases, with 11 bases separating them. Clones were sequenced by immunoSEQ multiplex PCR, and TCRdb holds only the in-frame ones, with some missing. The sample has 50,000 to 80,000 clones; 88% are singletons. The Seattle patients joined while their infection was active and were tracked longitudinally afterward. The sequenced sample was peripheral blood. The sequence derives from an older woman with COVID-19, enrolled during active disease. The V call is TRBV4-1, the J call TRBJ1-6; D gene unclear. Here the CDR3 reads CASSPPSGSPLHF. DNA for the CDR3: TGCGCCAGCAGCCCCCCTTCGGGATCACCCCTCCACTTT.